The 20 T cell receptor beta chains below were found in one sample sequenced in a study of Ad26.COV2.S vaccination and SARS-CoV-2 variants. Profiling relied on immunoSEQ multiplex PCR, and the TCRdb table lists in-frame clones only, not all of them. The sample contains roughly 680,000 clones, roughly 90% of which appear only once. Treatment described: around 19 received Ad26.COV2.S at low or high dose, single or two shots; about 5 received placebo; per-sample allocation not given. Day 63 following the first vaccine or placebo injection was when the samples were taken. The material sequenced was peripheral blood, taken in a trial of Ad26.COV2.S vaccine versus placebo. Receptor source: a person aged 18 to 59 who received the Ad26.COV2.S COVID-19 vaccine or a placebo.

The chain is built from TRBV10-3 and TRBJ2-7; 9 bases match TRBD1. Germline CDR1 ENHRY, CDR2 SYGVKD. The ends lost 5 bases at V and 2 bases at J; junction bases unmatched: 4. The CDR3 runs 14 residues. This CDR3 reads CAISRQGVAYEQYF. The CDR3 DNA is TGTGCCATCAGTCGACAGGGGGTCGCCTACGAGCAGTACTTC.

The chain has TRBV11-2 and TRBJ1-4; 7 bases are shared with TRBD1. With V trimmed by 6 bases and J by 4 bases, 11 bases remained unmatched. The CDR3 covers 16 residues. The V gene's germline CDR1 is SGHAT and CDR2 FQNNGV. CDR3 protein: CASSPDRVVGNEKLFF. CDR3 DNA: TGTGCCAGCAGTCCAGACAGGGTGGTGGGTAATGAAAAACTGTTTTTT. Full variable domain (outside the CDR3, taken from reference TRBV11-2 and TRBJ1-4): EAGVAQSPRYKIIEKRQSVAFWCNPISGHATLYWYQQILGQGPKLLIQFQNNGVVDDSQLPKDRFSAERLKGVDSTLKIQPAKLEDSAVYLCASSPDRVVGNEKLFFGSGTQLSVL.

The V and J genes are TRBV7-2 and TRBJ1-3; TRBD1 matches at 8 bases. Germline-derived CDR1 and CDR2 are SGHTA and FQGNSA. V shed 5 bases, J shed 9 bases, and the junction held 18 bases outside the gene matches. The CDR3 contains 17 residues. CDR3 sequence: CASSGDRGLPLGGTIYF. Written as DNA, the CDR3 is TGTGCCAGCAGCGGCGACAGGGGCCTCCCTCTGGGGGGCACCATATATTTT. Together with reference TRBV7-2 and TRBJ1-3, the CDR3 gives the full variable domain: GAGVSQSPSNKVTEKGKDVELRCDPISGHTALYWYRQSLGQGLEFLIYFQGNSAPDKSGLPSDRFSAERTGGSVSTLTIQRTQQEDSAVYLCASSGDRGLPLGGTIYFGEGSWLTVV.

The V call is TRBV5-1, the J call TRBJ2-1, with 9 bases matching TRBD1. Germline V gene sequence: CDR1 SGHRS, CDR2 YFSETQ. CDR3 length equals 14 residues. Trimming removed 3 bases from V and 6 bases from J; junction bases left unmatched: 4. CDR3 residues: CASSWGQGPNEQFF. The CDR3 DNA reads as TGCGCCAGCAGCTGGGGACAGGGCCCCAATGAGCAGTTCTTC.

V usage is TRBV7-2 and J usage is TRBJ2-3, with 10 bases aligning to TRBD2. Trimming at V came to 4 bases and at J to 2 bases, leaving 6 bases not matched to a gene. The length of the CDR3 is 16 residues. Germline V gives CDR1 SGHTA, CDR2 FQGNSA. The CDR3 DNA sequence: TGTGCCAGCAGCTCGAGAGCGGGGGGGTTCACAGATACGCAGTATTTT. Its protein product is CASSSRAGGFTDTQYF.

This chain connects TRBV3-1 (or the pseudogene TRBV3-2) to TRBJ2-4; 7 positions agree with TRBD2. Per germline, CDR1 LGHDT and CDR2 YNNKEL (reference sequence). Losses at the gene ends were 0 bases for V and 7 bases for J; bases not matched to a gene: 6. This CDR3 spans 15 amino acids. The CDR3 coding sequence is TGTGCCAGCAGCCAAGACGGGACTATGAGGAACATTCAGTACTTC. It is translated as CASSQDGTMRNIQYF.

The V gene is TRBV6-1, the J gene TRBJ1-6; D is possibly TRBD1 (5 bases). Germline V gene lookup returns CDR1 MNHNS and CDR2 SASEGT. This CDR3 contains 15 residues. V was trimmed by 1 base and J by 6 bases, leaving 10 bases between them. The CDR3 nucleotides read TGTGCCAGCAGTGAAGTGGTAGGGGCTAATTCACCCCTCCACTTT. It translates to CASSEVVGANSPLHF.

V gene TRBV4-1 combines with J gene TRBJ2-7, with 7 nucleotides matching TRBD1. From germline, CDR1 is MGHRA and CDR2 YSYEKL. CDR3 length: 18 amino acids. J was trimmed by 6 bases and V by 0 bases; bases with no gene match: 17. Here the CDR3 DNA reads TGCGCCAGCAGCCAAGATGAGGCCACGGGACAGTTCGTTCCCGAGCAGTACTTC. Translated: CASSQDEATGQFVPEQYF.

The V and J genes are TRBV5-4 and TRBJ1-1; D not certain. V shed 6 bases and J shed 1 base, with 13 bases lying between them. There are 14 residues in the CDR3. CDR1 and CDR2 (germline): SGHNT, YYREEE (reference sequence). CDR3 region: CASTPGAANTEAFF. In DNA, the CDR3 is TGTGCCAGCACCCCTGGTGCGGCGAACACTGAAGCTTTCTTT.

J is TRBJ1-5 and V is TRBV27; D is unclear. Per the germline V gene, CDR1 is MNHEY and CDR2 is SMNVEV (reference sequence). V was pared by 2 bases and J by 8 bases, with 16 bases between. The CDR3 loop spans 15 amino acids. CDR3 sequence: CASSLSLRESEPQHF. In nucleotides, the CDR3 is TGTGCCAGCAGTTTAAGTCTTCGGGAATCGGAGCCCCAGCATTTT.

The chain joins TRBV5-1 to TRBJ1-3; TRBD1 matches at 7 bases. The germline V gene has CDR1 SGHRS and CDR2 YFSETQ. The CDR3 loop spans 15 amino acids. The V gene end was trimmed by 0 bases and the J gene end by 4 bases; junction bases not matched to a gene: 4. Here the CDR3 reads CASSLATGPGNTIYF. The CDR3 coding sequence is TGCGCCAGCAGCTTGGCGACAGGGCCCGGAAACACCATATATTTT.

CDR3 sequence reads: CASSPRASRSTDTQYF. As DNA, the CDR3 is TGCGCCAGCAGCCCCCGGGCTAGCCGGAGCACAGATACGCAGTATTTT. The chain couples TRBV10-2 to TRBJ2-3; D might be TRBD2 (5 bases). This CDR3 has 16 residues. The germline V and J ends were trimmed by 6 bases and 0 bases, with 16 bases remaining between them. Germline V gene sequence: CDR1 WSHSY, CDR2 SAAADI.

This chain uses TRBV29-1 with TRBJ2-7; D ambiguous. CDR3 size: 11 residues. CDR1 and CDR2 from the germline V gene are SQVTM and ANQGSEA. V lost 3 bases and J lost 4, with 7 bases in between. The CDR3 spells CSVEIGYEQYF. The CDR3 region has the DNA TGCAGCGTTGAGATCGGATACGAGCAGTACTTC.

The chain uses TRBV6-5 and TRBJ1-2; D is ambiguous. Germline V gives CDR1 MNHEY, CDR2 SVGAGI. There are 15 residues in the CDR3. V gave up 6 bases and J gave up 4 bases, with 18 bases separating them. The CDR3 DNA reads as TGTGCCAGCAGACCTTCTGGCAGAAACGTCTATGGCTACACCTTC. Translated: CASRPSGRNVYGYTF.

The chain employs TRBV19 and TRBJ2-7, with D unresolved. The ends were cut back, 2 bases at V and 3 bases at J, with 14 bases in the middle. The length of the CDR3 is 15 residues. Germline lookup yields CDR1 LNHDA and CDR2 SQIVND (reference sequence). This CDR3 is CASSISGPGVYEQYF. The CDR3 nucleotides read TGTGCCAGTAGTATATCCGGGCCAGGCGTCTACGAGCAGTACTTC.

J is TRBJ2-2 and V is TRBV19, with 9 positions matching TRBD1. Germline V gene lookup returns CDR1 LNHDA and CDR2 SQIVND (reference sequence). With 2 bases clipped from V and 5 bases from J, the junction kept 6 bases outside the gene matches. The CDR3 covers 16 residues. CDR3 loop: CASSIFLGTGTGELFF. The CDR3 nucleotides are TGTGCCAGTAGTATATTTTTGGGGACAGGGACCGGGGAGCTGTTTTTT.

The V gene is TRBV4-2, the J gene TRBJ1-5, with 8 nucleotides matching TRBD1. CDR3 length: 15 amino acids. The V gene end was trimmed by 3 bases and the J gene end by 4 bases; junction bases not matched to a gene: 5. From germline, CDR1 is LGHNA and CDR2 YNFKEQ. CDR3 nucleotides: TGTGCCAGCAGCCATGAACAGGGGGAAAATCAGCCCCAGCATTTT. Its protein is CASSHEQGENQPQHF.

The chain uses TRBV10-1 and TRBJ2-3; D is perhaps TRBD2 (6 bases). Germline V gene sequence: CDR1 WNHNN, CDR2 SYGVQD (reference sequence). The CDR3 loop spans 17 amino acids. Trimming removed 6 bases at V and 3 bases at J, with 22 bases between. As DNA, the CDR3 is TGCGCCAGCAGCGCGAAAGCGCCGGGCGCGGGGACAGATACGCAGTATTTT. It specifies CASSAKAPGAGTDTQYF.

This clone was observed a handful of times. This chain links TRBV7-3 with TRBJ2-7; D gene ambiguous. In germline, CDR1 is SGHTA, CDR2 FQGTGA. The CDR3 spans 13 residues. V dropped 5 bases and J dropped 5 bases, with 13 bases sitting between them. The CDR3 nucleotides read TGTGCCAGCAGCCAAAGCCGTGGTGACGAGCAGTACTTC. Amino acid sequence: CASSQSRGDEQYF. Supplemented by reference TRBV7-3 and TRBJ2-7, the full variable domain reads GAGVSQTPSNKVTEKGKYVELRCDPISGHTALYWYRQSLGQGPEFLIYFQGTGAADDSGLPNDRFFAVRPEGSVSTLKIQRTERGDSAVYLCASSQSRGDEQYFGPGTRLTVT.

In DNA form, the CDR3 reads TGTGCCAGCAGCCCACAGGCACGACCTGGGGCCAACGTCCTGACTTTC. This translates into CASSPQARPGANVLTF. The V call is TRBV7-9, the J call TRBJ2-6; a possible D gene is TRBD1 (5 bases). Trimming took 5 bases from V and 2 from J, leaving 13 bases between them. CDR3 length: 16 residues. From germline, CDR1 is SEHNR and CDR2 FQNEAQ (reference sequence).